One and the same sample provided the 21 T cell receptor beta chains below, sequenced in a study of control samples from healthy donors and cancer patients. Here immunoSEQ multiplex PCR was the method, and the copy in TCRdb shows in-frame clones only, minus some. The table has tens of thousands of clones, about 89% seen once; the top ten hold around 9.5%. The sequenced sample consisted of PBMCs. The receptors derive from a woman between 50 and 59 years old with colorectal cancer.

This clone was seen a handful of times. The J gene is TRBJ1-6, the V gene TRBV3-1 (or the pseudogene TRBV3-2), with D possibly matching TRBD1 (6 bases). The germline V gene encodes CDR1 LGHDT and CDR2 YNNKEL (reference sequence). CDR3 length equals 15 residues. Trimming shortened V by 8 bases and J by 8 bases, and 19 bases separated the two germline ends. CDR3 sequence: CASQEAGALDSPLHF. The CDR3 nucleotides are TGTGCCAGCCAAGAGGCGGGGGCGCTGGATTCACCCCTCCACTTT.

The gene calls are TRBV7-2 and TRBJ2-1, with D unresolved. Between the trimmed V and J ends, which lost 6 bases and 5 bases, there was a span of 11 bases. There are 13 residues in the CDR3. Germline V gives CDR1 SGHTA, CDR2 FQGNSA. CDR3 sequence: CASRTPINNEQFF. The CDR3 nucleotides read TGTGCCAGCAGAACCCCGATTAACAATGAGCAGTTCTTC.

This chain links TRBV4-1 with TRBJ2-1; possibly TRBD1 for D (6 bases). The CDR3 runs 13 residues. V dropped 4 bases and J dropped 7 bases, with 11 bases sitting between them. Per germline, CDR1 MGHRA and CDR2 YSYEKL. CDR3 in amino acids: CASSPLDRNEQFF. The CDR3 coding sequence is TGCGCCAGCAGCCCACTAGACAGGAATGAGCAGTTCTTC.

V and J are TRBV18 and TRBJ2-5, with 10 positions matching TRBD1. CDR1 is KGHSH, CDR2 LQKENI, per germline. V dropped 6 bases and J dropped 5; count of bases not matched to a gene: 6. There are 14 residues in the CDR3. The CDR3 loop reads CASSYETGGETQYF. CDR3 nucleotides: TGTGCCAGCTCGTACGAGACAGGGGGCGAGACCCAGTACTTC.

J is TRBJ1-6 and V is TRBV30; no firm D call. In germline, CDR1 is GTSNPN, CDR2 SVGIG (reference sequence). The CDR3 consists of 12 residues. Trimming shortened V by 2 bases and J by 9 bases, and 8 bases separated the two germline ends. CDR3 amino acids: CAWSPQVSPLHF. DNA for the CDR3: TGTGCCTGGAGTCCCCAGGTTTCACCCCTCCACTTT.

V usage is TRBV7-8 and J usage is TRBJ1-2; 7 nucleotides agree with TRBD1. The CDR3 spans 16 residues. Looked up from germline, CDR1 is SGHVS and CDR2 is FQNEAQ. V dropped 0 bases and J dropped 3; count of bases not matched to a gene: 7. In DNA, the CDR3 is TGTGCCAGCAGCTTAGCCCCGACAGGGATGGACTATGGCTACACCTTC. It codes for CASSLAPTGMDYGYTF.

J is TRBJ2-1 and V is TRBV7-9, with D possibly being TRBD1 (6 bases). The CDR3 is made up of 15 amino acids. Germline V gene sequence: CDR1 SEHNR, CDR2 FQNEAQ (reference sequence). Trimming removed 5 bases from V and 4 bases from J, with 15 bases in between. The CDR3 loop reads CASSMKGESYNEQFF. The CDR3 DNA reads TGTGCCAGCAGCATGAAGGGGGAGAGTTACAATGAGCAGTTCTTC.

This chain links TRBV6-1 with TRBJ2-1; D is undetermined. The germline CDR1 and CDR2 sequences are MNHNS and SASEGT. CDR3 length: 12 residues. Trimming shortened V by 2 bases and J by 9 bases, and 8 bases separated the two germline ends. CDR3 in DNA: TGTGCCAGCAGTGAATCCACCGGTGAGCAGTTCTTC. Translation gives CASSESTGEQFF.

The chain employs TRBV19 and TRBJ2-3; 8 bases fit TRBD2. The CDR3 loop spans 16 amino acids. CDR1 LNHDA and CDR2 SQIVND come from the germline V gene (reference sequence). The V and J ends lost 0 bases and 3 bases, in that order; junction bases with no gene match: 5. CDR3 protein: CASSIDRSGGTDTQYF. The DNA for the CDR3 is TGTGCCAGTAGTATAGATAGAAGCGGGGGTACAGATACGCAGTATTTT.

The CDR3 coding sequence is TGTGCCAGCAGTGATGAGAGGGATCAGCCCCAGCATTTT. It translates to CASSDERDQPQHF. The chain carries TRBV6-1 and TRBJ1-5; D unclear. V was cut by 3 bases and J by 5 bases, with 8 bases left in between. CDR1 MNHNS and CDR2 SASEGT come from the germline V gene. The CDR3 is 13 residues long.

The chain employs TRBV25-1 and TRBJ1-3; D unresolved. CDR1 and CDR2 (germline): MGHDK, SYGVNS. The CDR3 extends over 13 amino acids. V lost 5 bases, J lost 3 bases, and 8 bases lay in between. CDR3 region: CASSSRNGNTIYF. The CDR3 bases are TGTGCCAGCAGTAGCAGGAATGGAAACACCATATATTTT.

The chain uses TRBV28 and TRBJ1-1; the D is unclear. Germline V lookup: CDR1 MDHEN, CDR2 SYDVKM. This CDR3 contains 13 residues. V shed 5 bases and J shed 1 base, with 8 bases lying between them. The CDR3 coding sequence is TGTGCCAGCAGTCGACCCCCGAACACTGAAGCTTTCTTT. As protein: CASSRPPNTEAFF.

CDR3 region: CASSLSGAGELFF. Written as DNA, the CDR3 is TGTGCCAGCAGCCTCAGCGGGGCCGGGGAGCTGTTTTTT. V gene TRBV9 combines with J gene TRBJ2-2, with 7 positions matching TRBD2. CDR1 is SGDLS and CDR2 is YYNGEE in the germline V gene. This CDR3 region has 13 residues. After removal of 4 bases from V and 6 bases from J, the junction contained 3 bases not matched to a gene.

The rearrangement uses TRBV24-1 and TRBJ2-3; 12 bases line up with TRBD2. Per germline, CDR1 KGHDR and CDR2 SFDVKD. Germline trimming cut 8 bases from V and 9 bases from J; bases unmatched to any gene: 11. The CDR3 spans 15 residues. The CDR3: CATTSTSGGPGTQYF. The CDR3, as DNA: TGTGCCACCACCTCGACTAGCGGGGGACCAGGCACGCAGTATTTT.

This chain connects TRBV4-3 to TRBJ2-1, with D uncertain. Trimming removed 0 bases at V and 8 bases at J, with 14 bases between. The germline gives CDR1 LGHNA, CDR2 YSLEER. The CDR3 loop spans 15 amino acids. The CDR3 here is CASSQDRSGWYEQFF. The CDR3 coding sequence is TGCGCCAGCAGCCAAGATCGGAGTGGCTGGTATGAGCAGTTCTTC.

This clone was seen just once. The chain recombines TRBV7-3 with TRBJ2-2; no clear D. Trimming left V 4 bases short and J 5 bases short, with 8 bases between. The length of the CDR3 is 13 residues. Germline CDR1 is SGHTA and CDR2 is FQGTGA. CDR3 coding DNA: TGTGCCAGCAGCTCCCAACGGACCGGGGAGCTGTTTTTT. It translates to CASSSQRTGELFF. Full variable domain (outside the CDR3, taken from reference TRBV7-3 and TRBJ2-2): GAGVSQTPSNKVTEKGKYVELRCDPISGHTALYWYRQSLGQGPEFLIYFQGTGAADDSGLPNDRFFAVRPEGSVSTLKIQRTERGDSAVYLCASSSQRTGELFFGEGSRLTVL.

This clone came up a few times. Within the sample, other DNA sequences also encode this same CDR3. CDR3 sequence (DNA): TGTGCTAGTGGTTCGTTATCCGGGGGAGATACGCAGTATTTT. Translated: CASGSLSGGDTQYF. The chain uses TRBV12-5 and TRBJ2-3; tentative D call: TRBD2 (6 bases). The germline V gene encodes CDR1 LGHNT and CDR2 FRNRAP. The CDR3 runs 14 residues. V dropped 4 bases and J dropped 5 bases, with 13 bases sitting between them.

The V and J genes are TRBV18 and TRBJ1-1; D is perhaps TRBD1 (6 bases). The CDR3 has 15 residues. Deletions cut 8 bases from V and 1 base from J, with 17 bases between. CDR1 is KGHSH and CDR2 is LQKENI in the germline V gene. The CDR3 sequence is CASTAQWGQNTEAFF. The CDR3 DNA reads TGTGCCAGCACCGCCCAATGGGGACAGAACACTGAAGCTTTCTTT. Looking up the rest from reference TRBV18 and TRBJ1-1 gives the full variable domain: NAGVMQNPRHLVRRRGQEARLRCSPMKGHSHVYWYRQLPEEGLKFMVYLQKENIIDESGMPKERFSAEFPKEGPSILRIQQVVRGDSAAYFCASTAQWGQNTEAFFGQGTRLTVV.

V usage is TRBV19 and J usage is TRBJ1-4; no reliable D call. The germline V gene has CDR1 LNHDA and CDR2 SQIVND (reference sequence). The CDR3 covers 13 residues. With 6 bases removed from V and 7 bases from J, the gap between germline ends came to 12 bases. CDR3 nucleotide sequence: TGTGCCAGTAGCTCCCAGCGGGGTGAAAAACTGTTTTTT. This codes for CASSSQRGEKLFF. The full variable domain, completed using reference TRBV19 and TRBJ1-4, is DGGITQSPKYLFRKEGQNVTLSCEQNLNHDAMYWYRQDPGQGLRLIYYSQIVNDFQKGDIAEGYSVSREKKESFPLTVTSAQKNPTAFYLCASSSQRGEKLFFGSGTQLSVL.

The DNA for the CDR3 is TGTGCCAGCAGTGAAATCCGCCTAGCGGGGGGAGGGGACACCGGGGAGCTGTTTTTT. Encoded protein: CASSEIRLAGGGDTGELFF. This chain connects TRBV2 to TRBJ2-2; 11 bases map to TRBD2. The germline V gene has CDR1 SNHLY and CDR2 FYNNEI. J lost 3 bases, V lost 2 bases, and 11 bases had no gene match. This CDR3 region has 19 residues.

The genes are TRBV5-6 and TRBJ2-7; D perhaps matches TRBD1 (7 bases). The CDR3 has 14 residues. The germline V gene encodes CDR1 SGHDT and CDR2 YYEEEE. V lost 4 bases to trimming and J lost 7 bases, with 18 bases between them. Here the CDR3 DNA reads TGTGCCAGCAGCCCACGAGACAGGGCGGGAGAGCAGTACGTC. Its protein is CASSPRDRAGEQYV.